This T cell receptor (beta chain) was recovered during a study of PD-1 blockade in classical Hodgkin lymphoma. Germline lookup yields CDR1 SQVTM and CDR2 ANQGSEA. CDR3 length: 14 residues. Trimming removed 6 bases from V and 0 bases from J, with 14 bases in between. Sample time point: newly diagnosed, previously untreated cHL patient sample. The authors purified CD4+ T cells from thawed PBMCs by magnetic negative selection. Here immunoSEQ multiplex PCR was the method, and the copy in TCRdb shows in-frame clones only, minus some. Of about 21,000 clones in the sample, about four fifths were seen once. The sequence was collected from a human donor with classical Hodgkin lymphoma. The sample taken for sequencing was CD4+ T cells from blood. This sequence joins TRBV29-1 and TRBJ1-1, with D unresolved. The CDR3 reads CSVKGRDMNTEAFF. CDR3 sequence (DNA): TGCAGCGTAAAAGGCAGAGACATGAACACTGAAGCTTTCTTT.